This T cell receptor (beta chain) originates from a study of cytomegalovirus exposure and HLA in healthy donors. Trimming removed 0 bases from V and 2 bases from J, with 14 bases in between. Germline CDR1 is MGHRA and CDR2 is YSYEKL. The CDR3 runs to 16 residues. The table came from immunoSEQ multiplex PCR; TCRdb's copy has only in-frame clones and leaves some out. The sample comprises under 250,000 clones, roughly 80% of which are singletons, and 4.5% to 6% rests with the top ten. With respect to this clone: What it recognizes is unknown.

Study-wide findings and caveats: Researchers catalogued approximately 160 TCR beta chains as cytomegalovirus-associated.

The source of this sequence is a woman in her late teens or twenties in good health and CMV-seronegative. Specimen: PBMCs. This chain connects TRBV4-1 to TRBJ2-7; D remains ambiguous. For the CDR3, the DNA is TGCGCCAGCAGCCAAGAAGGAACGTTTCCTACCTACGAGCAGTACTTC. Amino acid sequence: CASSQEGTFPTYEQYF.